Listed below are T cell receptor beta chains from one sample, sequenced in a study of blood T cell repertoires in COVID-19. TCRdb's copy holds only in-frame clones and misses some; the assay was immunoSEQ multiplex PCR. The sample records approximately 300,000 clones, about 90% being singletons. Sequencing was done on a sample of peripheral blood. The source of these receptors is a man younger than 30 with active or convalescent COVID-19. The CDR3 runs from the conserved cysteine through the conserved F or W. A D gene is named only where the DNA matches it firmly. Some rows mark clone size as missing; the rest say once, few, many or name a class of expanded clone.

TRBV25-1,NA,TRBJ1-1,TRBD1,CASQVGQGATEAFF,TGTGCCAGCCAGGTCGGACAGGGGGCTACTGAAGCTTTCTTT
TRBV19,NA,TRBJ2-3,NA,CASRPYGVAIDTQYF,TGTGCCAGTAGGCCTTACGGGGTGGCGATAGATACGCAGTATTTT
TRBV28,NA,TRBJ2-2,NA,CASSSFQGLITGELFF,TGTGCCAGCAGTTCGTTCCAGGGGTTAATTACCGGGGAGCTGTTTTTT
TRBV27,NA,TRBJ2-1,NA,CASSGGTEFYNEQFF,TGTGCCAGCAGTGGAGGGACAGAATTCTACAATGAGCAGTTCTTC
TRBV7-2,few,TRBJ1-2,NA,CASSLDSLYGYTF,TGTGCCAGCAGCTTAGACAGCTTGTATGGCTACACCTTC
TRBV6-5,NA,TRBJ1-3,NA,CASSYEGRSGNTIYF,TGTGCCAGCAGTTATGAGGGCCGCTCTGGAAACACCATATATTTT
TRBV9,NA,TRBJ2-5,TRBD2,CASSVAGTSGAKTQYF,TGTGCCAGCAGCGTAGCAGGCACTAGCGGGGCAAAGACCCAGTACTTC
TRBV27,NA,TRBJ1-5,NA,CASSPRGRSQPQHF,TGTGCCAGCAGTCCCAGGGGACGTAGTCAGCCCCAGCATTTT
TRBV6-6,once,TRBJ1-5,TRBD1,CASSYPTGVNQPQHF,TGTGCCAGCAGTTACCCAACAGGGGTTAATCAGCCCCAGCATTTT
TRBV10-1,NA,TRBJ2-1,NA,CASSESQWASPGTGEQFF,TGCGCCAGCAGTGAGTCTCAATGGGCTAGCCCGGGCACCGGTGAGCAGTTCTTC
TRBV28,once,TRBJ2-7,NA,CASSSKTVTYEQYF,TGTGCCAGCAGTTCCAAGACTGTTACCTACGAGCAGTACTTC
TRBV6-2/TRBV6-3,NA,TRBJ1-2,TRBD1,CASSSGQGRGYTF,TGTGCCAGCAGTTCGGGACAGGGACGGGGCTACACCTTC
TRBV5-1,NA,TRBJ2-2,TRBD1,CASSPRQGRTGELFF,TGCGCCAGCAGCCCAAGACAGGGTAGGACCGGGGAGCTGTTTTTT
TRBV28,NA,TRBJ1-6,NA,CASSNLEGQHSPLHF,TGTGCCAGCAGTAACCTAGAAGGCCAACATTCACCCCTCCACTTT
TRBV5-4,NA,TRBJ2-1,NA,CASSPGIADYNEQFF,TGTGCCAGCAGCCCGGGGATAGCGGACTACAATGAGCAGTTCTTC
TRBV2,once,TRBJ1-4,NA,CASLDWVGEKLFF,TGTGCCAGCCTGGACTGGGTCGGTGAAAAACTGTTTTTT
TRBV5-1,NA,TRBJ1-2,NA,CASSSPGLETGGYTF,TGCGCCAGCAGCTCCCCGGGGTTGGAGACCGGTGGCTACACCTTC
TRBV7-6,NA,TRBJ1-1,NA,CASSPLKTVNTEAFF,TGTGCCAGCAGCCCATTAAAGACAGTGAACACTGAAGCTTTCTTT
TRBV15,NA,TRBJ1-4,NA,CATSRGIGSNEKLFF,TGTGCCACCAGCAGAGGGATAGGGAGTAATGAAAAACTGTTTTTT
TRBV4-1,NA,TRBJ2-5,NA,CASSQERGGQETQYF,TGCGCCAGCAGCCAAGAAAGGGGGGGCCAAGAGACCCAGTACTTC
TRBV5-1,NA,TRBJ1-1,NA,CASSFRGRTEAFF,TGCGCCAGCAGCTTCAGGGGCCGGACTGAAGCTTTCTTT
TRBV5-1,NA,TRBJ2-7,NA,CASSPYDRTLGEQYF,TGCGCCAGCAGCCCCTACGACAGGACCCTCGGCGAGCAGTACTTC
TRBV4-3,NA,TRBJ1-5,TRBD1,CASSHRTGRNQPQHF,TGCGCCAGCAGCCACCGGACAGGGAGGAATCAGCCCCAGCATTTT
TRBV7-9,NA,TRBJ2-2,NA,CASSQTPNTGELFF,TGTGCCAGCAGCCAAACTCCGAACACCGGGGAGCTGTTTTTT
TRBV27,NA,TRBJ1-1,NA,CASSFGGVRSTEAFF,TGTGCCAGCAGTTTTGGAGGGGTGCGAAGCACTGAAGCTTTCTTT
TRBV6-1,NA,TRBJ2-7,NA,CASSEETLGEQYF,TGTGCCAGCAGTGAAGAGACATTGGGCGAGCAGTACTTC
TRBV24-1,NA,TRBJ2-7,TRBD2,CATSDLSGGRYEQYF,TGTGCCACCAGTGATTTATCCGGGGGGAGATACGAGCAGTACTTC
TRBV7-9,NA,TRBJ2-1,TRBD2,CASSSWEGSSDEQFF,TGTGCCAGCAGCTCCTGGGAGGGATCATCCGATGAGCAGTTCTTC
TRBV2,NA,TRBJ1-1,NA,CASPDMPSTEAFF,TGTGCCAGCCCCGACATGCCGTCGACTGAAGCTTTCTTT
TRBV18,NA,TRBJ2-7,TRBD2,CASSGTSAGSEQYF,TGTGCCAGCAGTGGGACTAGCGCTGGGAGCGAGCAGTACTTC
TRBV10-3,once,TRBJ2-5,NA,CAISPTKETQYF,TGTGCCATCAGTCCAACAAAAGAGACCCAGTACTTC
TRBV4-1,once,TRBJ2-3,TRBD1,CASSRDPGQGLDTQYF,TGCGCCAGCAGCCGGGATCCGGGACAGGGGCTGGATACGCAGTATTTT
TRBV3-1/TRBV3-2,NA,TRBJ2-7,TRBD2,CASSHHGLAGGRGISLPYEQYF,TGTGCCAGCAGCCACCACGGACTAGCGGGGGGCCGAGGTATAAGCCTCCCCTACGAGCAGTACTTC
TRBV6-5,NA,TRBJ2-5,NA,CASSRIETQYF,TGTGCCAGCAGCAGAATAGAGACCCAGTACTTC
TRBV19,NA,TRBJ2-3,TRBD1,CASSATGTDTDTQYF,TGTGCCAGTAGTGCTACCGGGACAGACACAGATACGCAGTATTTT
TRBV18,NA,TRBJ1-3,TRBD1,CASSPGQGANTIYF,TGTGCCAGCTCACCAGGACAGGGGGCGAACACCATATATTTT
TRBV27,NA,TRBJ2-1,NA,CASSFGARSSYNEQFF,TGTGCCAGCAGTTTTGGGGCGAGGAGCTCCTACAATGAGCAGTTCTTC
TRBV7-3,NA,TRBJ1-2,TRBD1,CASSVTGSYGYTF,TGTGCCAGCAGCGTGACAGGGAGCTATGGCTACACCTTC
TRBV12-3/TRBV12-4,NA,TRBJ2-5,TRBD1,CASSPRDSGTQYF,TGTGCCAGCAGCCCACGGGACAGCGGGACCCAGTACTTC
TRBV19,NA,TRBJ2-3,NA,CASSTDRASTDTQYF,TGTGCCAGTAGTACGGACAGAGCGAGCACAGATACGCAGTATTTT
TRBV3-1/TRBV3-2,NA,TRBJ2-3,NA,CASSPQANTQYF,TGTGCCAGCAGCCCCCAAGCCAATACGCAGTATTTT
TRBV11-3,NA,TRBJ2-1,NA,CASSSRKYNEQFF,TGTGCCAGCAGCTCCAGAAAATACAATGAGCAGTTCTTC
TRBV18,NA,TRBJ2-7,TRBD2,CASSPGSGRSEQYF,TGTGCCAGCTCACCCGGAAGCGGGAGGTCCGAGCAGTACTTC
TRBV7-9,NA,TRBJ1-4,NA,CASSRTGALDEKLFF,TGTGCCAGCAGCCGCACTGGGGCGTTAGATGAAAAACTGTTTTTT
TRBV6-2/TRBV6-3,NA,TRBJ1-5,NA,CASSYSIIRVGDNQPQHF,TGTGCCAGCAGTTACTCGATTATCCGGGTCGGGGACAATCAGCCCCAGCATTTT
TRBV28,NA,TRBJ1-5,NA,CASTPGGRSDQPQHF,TGTGCCAGCACCCCGGGTGGGAGGAGCGATCAGCCCCAGCATTTT
TRBV4-1,NA,TRBJ1-5,NA,CASSERHGQPQHF,TGCGCCAGCAGCGAGAGACATGGTCAGCCCCAGCATTTT
TRBV3-1/TRBV3-2,NA,TRBJ1-6,TRBD1,CASTVGRGLSPLHF,TGTGCCAGCACCGTGGGCAGGGGGCTTTCACCCCTCCACTTT
TRBV29-1,NA,TRBJ1-1,NA,CSVEKTVNTEAFF,TGCAGCGTTGAAAAGACAGTGAACACTGAAGCTTTCTTT
TRBV5-1,NA,TRBJ1-1,TRBD1,CASSGTGGMNTEAFF,TGCGCCAGCAGCGGGACAGGAGGGATGAACACTGAAGCTTTCTTT
TRBV18,NA,TRBJ2-1,NA,CASSPPVPNYNEQFF,TGTGCCAGCTCACCACCGGTCCCTAATTACAATGAGCAGTTCTTC
TRBV13,few,TRBJ1-5,NA,CASSLGLKQPQHF,TGTGCCAGCAGCTTAGGGTTAAAACAGCCCCAGCATTTT
TRBV5-1,NA,TRBJ2-7,NA,CASSLTETYEQYF,TGCGCCAGCAGCTTGACAGAGACCTACGAGCAGTACTTC
TRBV15,NA,TRBJ1-4,NA,CATSRARSATNEKLFF,TGTGCCACCAGCAGAGCCCGCAGTGCAACTAATGAAAAACTGTTTTTT
TRBV19,NA,TRBJ1-1,NA,CASSPYRELTNTEAFF,TGTGCCAGTAGCCCTTACAGGGAACTGACGAACACTGAAGCTTTCTTT
TRBV6-5,NA,TRBJ2-5,TRBD1,CASSRDRGFLETQYF,TGTGCCAGCAGCCGGGACAGGGGTTTCCTTGAGACCCAGTACTTC
TRBV6-1,NA,TRBJ1-4,TRBD1,CASSEVGQVVVEKLFF,TGTGCCAGCAGTGAAGTGGGACAGGTTGTGGTTGAAAAACTGTTTTTT